This entry is about one TCR beta chain. This entry is derived from a study of shared T cell receptors in the human thymus. Germline V gives CDR1 SEHNR, CDR2 FQNEAQ (reference sequence). This CDR3 region has 18 residues. V lost 1 base and J 4 bases, leaving 22 bases between the germline ends. Sequencing used immunoSEQ multiplex PCR; TCRdb keeps in-frame clones, though not all of them. The table has approximately 400,000 clones, approximately 95% seen once; the top ten hold roughly 0.02%. The chain joins TRBV7-9 to TRBJ1-1; a weak D match, TRBD1 (5 bases). The sequence came from a human donor. Sequenced sample: thymocytes. CDR3 coding DNA: TGTGCCAGCAGCTTAGGACCCCTCTGGGGGGGGACCAGCACTGAAGCTTTCTTT. The encoded protein is CASSLGPLWGGTSTEAFF.